This T cell receptor beta chain is drawn from a study of T cell responses to AZD1222 COVID-19 vaccine. TCRdb's table, derived via immunoSEQ multiplex PCR, lists solely in-frame clones and lacks some. Seen here are around 110,000 clones, about 90% observed once, and the top ten hold 1.6%. The ends were cut back, 2 bases at V and 6 bases at J, with 11 bases in the middle. The CDR3 consists of 13 residues. The germline CDR1 and CDR2 sequences are GTSNPN and SVGIG (reference sequence). The receptor comes from an adult who received the AZD1222 COVID-19 vaccine. Source: peripheral blood, taken 28 days after the second AZD1222 dose. The rearrangement joins TRBV30 to TRBJ1-5; D unresolved. The CDR3 coding sequence is TGTGCCTGGAGTACGACGAAGGGTCAGCCCCAGCATTTT. Translation: CAWSTTKGQPQHF.